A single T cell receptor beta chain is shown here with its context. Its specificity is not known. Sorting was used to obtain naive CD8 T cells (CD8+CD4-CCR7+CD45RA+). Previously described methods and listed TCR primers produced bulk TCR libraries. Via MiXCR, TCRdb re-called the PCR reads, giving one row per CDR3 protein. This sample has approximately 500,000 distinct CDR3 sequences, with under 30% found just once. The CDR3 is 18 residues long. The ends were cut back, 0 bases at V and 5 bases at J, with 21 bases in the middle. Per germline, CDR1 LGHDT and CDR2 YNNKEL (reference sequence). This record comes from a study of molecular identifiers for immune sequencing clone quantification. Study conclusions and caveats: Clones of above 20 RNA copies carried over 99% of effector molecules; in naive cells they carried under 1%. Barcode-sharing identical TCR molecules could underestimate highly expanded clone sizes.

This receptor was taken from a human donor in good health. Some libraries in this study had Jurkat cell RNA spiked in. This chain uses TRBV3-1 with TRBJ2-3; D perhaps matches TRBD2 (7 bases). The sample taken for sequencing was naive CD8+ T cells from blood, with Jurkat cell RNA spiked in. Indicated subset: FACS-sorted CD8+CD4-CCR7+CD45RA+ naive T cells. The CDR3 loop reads CASSQDSVGGGGLDTQYF. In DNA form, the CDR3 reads TGTGCCAGCAGCCAAGATTCGGTTGGGGGGGGCGGCTTAGATACGCAGTATTTT.